One sample yielded the 14 T cell receptor beta chains listed below, sequenced in a study of shared clonotypes between healthy human individuals. Positively selected for CCR7, the CD45RO-negative cells used as naive CD8 cells excluded terminally differentiated effector memory CD45RA+ cells. Profiling relied on immunoSEQ multiplex PCR, and the TCRdb table lists in-frame clones only, not all of them. In the table there are 2 million to 2.5 million clones, roughly 94% of which are singletons. The specimen sequenced was naive CD8+ T cells sorted from blood. The receptors were gathered from a man between 18 and 35 years old in good health.

This sequence joins TRBV6-4 and TRBJ2-5; 8 bases map to TRBD2. With 0 bases clipped from V and 1 base from J, the junction kept 13 bases outside the gene matches. Germline CDR1 is MRHNA and CDR2 is SNTAGT. The CDR3 runs 19 residues. CDR3 protein: CASSDSVRGGYLVQETQYF. CDR3 DNA: TGTGCCAGCAGTGACTCTGTTCGGGGGGGCTATCTCGTCCAAGAGACCCAGTACTTC.

As concerns this clone: Other DNA sequences in this sample translate to the same CDR3. This chain links TRBV6-5 with TRBJ2-7, with TRBD1 matching 7 bases. Trimming removed 2 bases from V and 3 bases from J; junction bases left unmatched: 4. This CDR3 has 14 amino acids. In germline, CDR1 is MNHEY, CDR2 SVGAGI. Here the CDR3 reads CASSYEAGGYEQYF. The CDR3 bases are TGTGCCAGCAGTTACGAGGCAGGGGGCTACGAGCAGTACTTC.

This clone has just a few counts. The CDR3 loop is CASSAATTGGSSGNQPQHF. CDR3 coding DNA: TGTGCCAGCAGCGCCGCCACGACAGGGGGCTCGTCTGGTAATCAGCCCCAGCATTTT. The chain combines TRBV2 with TRBJ1-5, with TRBD1 matching 10 bases. The V gene's germline CDR1 is SNHLY and CDR2 FYNNEI. The CDR3 runs to 19 residues. With 6 bases clipped from V and 4 bases from J, the junction kept 18 bases outside the gene matches.

The rearrangement joins TRBV7-9 to TRBJ2-7; the D is unclear. Looked up from germline, CDR1 is SEHNR and CDR2 is FQNEAQ (reference sequence). This CDR3 region has 13 residues. The V end was cut by 3 bases, the J end by 1 base, with 7 bases between. The CDR3 DNA sequence: TGTGCCAGCAGCTTCCATCCGTCCTACGAGCAGTACTTC. Protein sequence: CASSFHPSYEQYF.

The chain links TRBV10-3 to TRBJ2-7; no reliable D call. Germline CDR1 and CDR2: ENHRY and SYGVKD. V lost 0 bases and J lost 2, with 11 bases in between. The CDR3 covers 15 residues. CDR3 loop: CAISESLGQAYEQYF. In nucleotides, the CDR3 is TGTGCCATCAGTGAGTCTTTAGGGCAGGCCTACGAGCAGTACTTC.

The genes are TRBV7-9 and TRBJ2-1; D uncertain. The V and J ends lost 3 bases and 5 bases respectively, with 11 bases between them. From germline, CDR1 is SEHNR and CDR2 FQNEAQ (reference sequence). CDR3 length equals 14 residues. CDR3 bases: TGTGCCAGCAGCTTCTCGACTGAAGACAATGAGCAGTTCTTC. It is translated as CASSFSTEDNEQFF.

This chain links TRBV9 with TRBJ1-4, with D hard to call. The germline CDR1 and CDR2 sequences are SGDLS and YYNGEE. There are 14 residues in the CDR3. Trimming stripped 3 bases from V and 6 bases from J, with 12 bases between. The CDR3 protein is CASSEGPRDEKLFF. CDR3 nucleotides: TGTGCCAGCAGCGAGGGCCCGAGGGATGAAAAACTGTTTTTT.

The chain has TRBV9 and TRBJ2-3; 13 bases are a match to TRBD2. The J segment lost 4 bases and the V segment lost 3 bases, leaving 5 bases of the junction unmatched. The CDR3 contains 16 residues. Germline V lookup: CDR1 SGDLS, CDR2 YYNGEE. The CDR3 DNA is TGTGCCAGCAGCGACACTAGCGGGAGGGCCTCAGATACGCAGTATTTT. Translated, it gives CASSDTSGRASDTQYF. Looking up the rest from reference TRBV9 and TRBJ2-3 gives the full variable domain: DSGVTQTPKHLITATGQRVTLRCSPRSGDLSVYWYQQSLDQGLQFLIQYYNGEERAKGNILERFSAQQFPDLHSELNLSSLELGDSALYFCASSDTSGRASDTQYFGPGTRLTVL.

For this clone: In the same sample, other DNA sequences code for this CDR3. V gene TRBV27 combines with J gene TRBJ2-7; D perhaps matches TRBD2 (6 bases). This CDR3 has 14 amino acids. The V gene lost 2 bases and the J gene lost 1 base, with 9 bases spanning the gap. Germline V lookup: CDR1 MNHEY, CDR2 SMNVEV (reference sequence). The DNA for the CDR3 is TGTGCCAGCAGTTTAATGGGGGGTTCCTACGAGCAGTACTTC. This codes for CASSLMGGSYEQYF.

This chain links TRBV2 with TRBJ2-5, with D perhaps matching TRBD2 (6 bases). Trimming took 5 bases from V and 2 from J, leaving 12 bases between them. The germline gives CDR1 SNHLY, CDR2 FYNNEI. CDR3 length equals 14 residues. The CDR3, as DNA: TGTGCCAGCAGTCCTCCAGGAGGGCAAGAGACCCAGTACTTC. Translating gives CASSPPGGQETQYF.

J is TRBJ2-2 and V is TRBV29-1, with D hard to call. The germline V gene encodes CDR1 SQVTM and CDR2 ANQGSEA. Trimming left V 7 bases short and J 2 bases short, with 14 bases between. The CDR3 totals 14 residues. The chain's CDR3 is CSAEKGLNTGELFF. As DNA, the CDR3 is TGCAGCGCCGAAAAAGGATTAAACACCGGGGAGCTGTTTTTT.

The V and J genes are TRBV23-1 and TRBJ2-5; the D gene is possibly TRBD1 (5 bases). TRBV23-1 is known as an ORF, though its function is uncertain. CDR3 length: 15 residues. The V end lost 4 bases, the J end lost 2 bases, and 14 bases lay between the germline ends. The CDR3 bases are TGCGCCAGCAGTCCCCGCCCCGACAGACAAGAGACCCAGTACTTC. It yields the protein CASSPRPDRQETQYF.

The chain joins TRBV13 to TRBJ1-3; unclear D gene. Trimming left V 8 bases short and J 1 base short, with 9 bases between. Per germline, CDR1 PRHDT and CDR2 FYEKMQ (reference sequence). This CDR3 has 13 amino acids. This CDR3 is CASLDPSGNTIYF. CDR3 coding DNA: TGTGCCAGCCTCGATCCGTCTGGAAACACCATATATTTT. The full variable domain, in which reference TRBV13 and TRBJ1-3 provide the parts outside the CDR3, is AAGVIQSPRHLIKEKRETATLKCYPIPRHDTVYWYQQGPGQDPQFLISFYEKMQSDKGSIPDRFSAQQFSDYHSELNMSSLELGDSALYFCASLDPSGNTIYFGEGSWLTVV.

This sequence joins TRBV6-5 and TRBJ2-2, with D perhaps given as TRBD1 or TRBD2 (5 bases each). This CDR3 comprises 14 residues. V shed 5 bases and J shed 0 bases, with 7 bases lying between them. The germline V gene has CDR1 MNHEY and CDR2 SVGAGI. The CDR3 DNA is TGTGCCAGCAGTGGGGACCCGAACACCGGGGAGCTGTTTTTT. Protein: CASSGDPNTGELFF.